The present T cell receptor beta chain was sequenced within a study of T cells after yellow fever vaccination. General study findings and limits: Reappearance after the booster was seen for most primary-vaccination clones, at roughly 96% CD4 and 88% CD8.

Germline V CDR1 and CDR2: GTSNPN, SVGIG (reference sequence). V lost 0 bases to trimming and J lost 1 base; unmatched junction nucleotides: 2. The CDR3 has 15 amino acids. Via MiXCR, TCRdb re-called the 5' RACE reads, giving one row per CDR3 protein. The sample has hundreds of thousands of distinct CDR3 sequences; 15% to 20% are singletons. As regards this clonotype: Its target is unknown.

The sequencing here drew on PBMCs, taken 15 days after the yellow fever booster vaccination. V gene TRBV30 combines with J gene TRBJ2-1, with 8 positions matching TRBD2. This clonotype originated in a man aged 25-45 years who received the YFV17D yellow fever vaccine. The CDR3 protein is CAWSVTGGSYNEQFF. The DNA for the CDR3 is TGTGCCTGGAGTGTAACGGGAGGGTCCTACAATGAGCAGTTCTTC.